This T cell receptor beta chain is from a study of vaccination effects on CD4 cells after COVID-19. At the level of the study: The median interval between the second dose and post-vaccine sampling was 72 days. Study findings and constraints: Vaccine- and infection-induced clones showed marked clonal contraction late following vaccination.

As for this clone: Antigen specificity is unknown.

Only in-frame clones appear in the TCRdb table, and some are missing; sequencing was by immunoSEQ multiplex PCR. The top ten hold around 1.1% of the sample, which has fewer than 90,000 clones, roughly 80% seen once. V lost 8 bases, J lost 0 bases, and 8 bases lay in between. CDR3 length: 13 residues. Germline CDR1 KGHSH, CDR2 LQKENI. Prior to sequencing, the ViraFEST assay stimulated PBMC with viral peptide pools, which expanded the antigen-specific CD4+ T cells. Cells that had been cultured for 9 to 10 days were the source of isolated CD4+ T cells. Each participant received a vaccine that was either BNT162b2 or mRNA-1273, given as two doses. Among the vaccine recipients, none had a prior SARS-CoV-2 infection, and nucleocapsid antibodies were negative. Cultivation was performed at a few million PBMC per well with 8 to 10 IU/ml IL-2 and 10 ug/ml peptides added.

The gene calls are TRBV18 and TRBJ1-3; D remains unclear. This material consisted of CD4+ T cells from PBMCs cultured with HCoV-OC43 spike peptides, taken after COVID-19 vaccination. The subset denotes: HCoV-OC43 spike overlapping peptide pool stimulation. The receptor was derived from a human donor who received a COVID-19 vaccine. CDR3 sequence reads: CASQAVSGNTIYF. CDR3 DNA sequence: TGTGCCAGCCAAGCGGTCTCTGGAAACACCATATATTTT. Based on the CDR3 plus reference TRBV18 and TRBJ1-3, the full variable domain is NAGVMQNPRHLVRRRGQEARLRCSPMKGHSHVYWYRQLPEEGLKFMVYLQKENIIDESGMPKERFSAEFPKEGPSILRIQQVVRGDSAAYFCASQAVSGNTIYFGEGSWLTVV.